The sample holds many counts of the clone carrying this TCR beta chain. Germline-derived CDR1 and CDR2 are LGHNA and YNFKEQ. The V segment lost 5 bases and the J segment 4 bases; nucleotides outside the gene matches: 7. This CDR3 contains 14 residues. The protocol was immunoSEQ multiplex PCR, while the TCRdb copy is restricted to in-frame clones and leaves out a portion. The table records tens of thousands of clones, approximately 81% of them present only once. The source of the sample is a study of PD-L1 blockade in urothelial cancer. Across the whole study: Bladder-origin urothelial cancer in males described about 90% of the 29 patients.

The time point here: pretreatment peripheral blood. Pretreatment and on-treatment samples were taken, numbering 1 to 8 per patient. Here the sequenced sample was PBMCs, taken around atezolizumab (anti-PD-L1) treatment. The chain uses TRBV4-2 and TRBJ1-2; TRBD1 matches at 7 bases. The receptor was derived from a man aged 70 or older with urothelial cancer. This CDR3 is CASSVTGAGYGYTF. The CDR3, as DNA: TGTGCCAGCAGCGTCACAGGGGCCGGCTATGGCTACACCTTC.